Presented here are 5 T cell receptor beta chains from one specimen sequenced in a study of blood T cells in healthy people across ages. Next came a second PCR, run for about 7 to 12 cycles, which used a sample-barcoded 5' primer along with a J-beta primer mix. TCRdb re-analysed the 5' RACE reads in MiXCR, keeping a single row per CDR3 protein. The table records 710,000 or so distinct CDR3 sequences, roughly 20% of them present only once. What was sequenced was blood. These receptors were obtained from an older man in good health.

The chain is built from TRBV11-2 and TRBJ2-3; perhaps TRBD1 as D (5 bases). V lost 5 bases and J lost 6, with 12 bases in between. Germline V gene sequence: CDR1 SGHAT, CDR2 FQNNGV. The CDR3 has 13 amino acids. The CDR3 loop is CASSLGHFDTQYF. DNA for the CDR3: TGTGCCAGCAGCCTAGGACATTTCGATACGCAGTATTTT.

The V and J genes are TRBV7-2 and TRBJ2-1, with D maybe TRBD2 (6 bases). The germline gives CDR1 SGHTA, CDR2 FQGNSA. This CDR3 is 15 amino acids long. V lost 7 bases and J 4 bases, leaving 17 bases between the germline ends. CDR3 residues: CASNPGGLLYNEQFF. The DNA for the CDR3 is TGTGCCAGCAATCCCGGGGGACTTCTGTACAATGAGCAGTTCTTC.

The chain has TRBV14 and TRBJ1-4; the D gene is possibly TRBD1 (5 bases). This CDR3 has 14 residues. The V end lost 5 bases, the J end lost 10 bases, and 17 bases lay between the germline ends. Germline V gene sequence: CDR1 SGHDN, CDR2 FVKESK. The CDR3 loop reads CASSEDWGVGKLFF. CDR3 coding DNA: TGTGCCAGCAGCGAGGACTGGGGGGTCGGAAAACTGTTTTTT.

A few counts support this clonotype. V is TRBV20-1 and J is TRBJ1-5; D remains ambiguous. The germline V gene encodes CDR1 DFQATT and CDR2 SNEGSKA (reference sequence). With 3 bases removed from V and 1 base from J, the gap between germline ends came to 10 bases. This CDR3 spans 14 amino acids. Here the CDR3 DNA reads TGCAGTGCTAGGGCACCGGGGAGCAATCAGCCCCAGCATTTT. As protein: CSARAPGSNQPQHF.

In its sample, this clonotype was seen a few times. The genes are TRBV27 and TRBJ1-1; D may be TRBD1 (5 bases). Trimming pared 3 bases from V and 4 bases from J, leaving 15 bases between. This CDR3 contains 15 residues. Germline CDR1 MNHEY, CDR2 SMNVEV (reference sequence). The CDR3 nucleotides are TGTGCCAGCAGTTTCAGAAAGGGGTTAGGCACTGAAGCTTTCTTT. This encodes CASSFRKGLGTEAFF.